What follows are 6 T cell receptor beta chains derived from one specimen sequenced in a study of cytomegalovirus exposure and HLA in healthy donors. It was with 60 Vbeta and 13 Jbeta primers that the PCR ran. Assay: immunoSEQ multiplex PCR; the TCRdb copy retains only in-frame clones and omits some. The sample carries around 130,000 clones, roughly 79% recorded once. Specimen: PBMCs. These receptors were taken from a young man in good health and CMV-seronegative.

The V and J genes are TRBV7-2 and TRBJ1-2; D uncertain. Germline loops: CDR1 SGHTA, CDR2 FQGNSA. This CDR3 region has 11 residues. V was pared by 6 bases and J by 10 bases, with 12 bases between. CDR3 DNA sequence: TGTGCCAGCAGTTCTTCCGGGATCTACACCTTC. Amino acids: CASSSSGIYTF.

The genes are TRBV14 and TRBJ2-5; D is uncertain. Germline loops: CDR1 SGHDN, CDR2 FVKESK. This CDR3 contains 16 residues. V lost 1 base, J lost 1 base, and 13 bases lay in between. CDR3 DNA: TGTGCCAGCAGCCAAGGGAGTTTCAGCTTCCAAGAGACCCAGTACTTC. This encodes CASSQGSFSFQETQYF.

This clone was seen more than once but under ten times. The rearrangement links TRBV19 to TRBJ2-1, with a weak D call TRBD2 (6 bases). Germline V gene sequence: CDR1 LNHDA, CDR2 SQIVND (reference sequence). This CDR3 region has 13 residues. Trimming took 3 bases from V and 9 from J, leaving 12 bases between them. The CDR3 protein is CASSIGGGSEQFF. The CDR3 coding sequence is TGTGCCAGTAGTATTGGTGGGGGGAGTGAGCAGTTCTTC.

The V and J genes are TRBV7-2 and TRBJ2-7, with 7 bases lining up with TRBD1. The junction had 3 bases not matched to a gene; V was cut back by 2 bases and J by 5 bases. In germline, CDR1 is SGHTA, CDR2 FQGNSA. This CDR3 region has 13 residues. CDR3 residues: CASSLNDRDEQYF. CDR3 DNA: TGTGCCAGCAGCTTAAACGACAGGGACGAGCAGTACTTC.

V and J are TRBV20-1 and TRBJ2-7, with D uncertain. The CDR3 extends over 11 amino acids. Germline assignment: CDR1 DFQATT and CDR2 SNEGSKA (reference sequence). Trimming removed 5 bases from V and 4 bases from J, with 9 bases in between. The CDR3 is CSALDKYEQYF. The DNA of the CDR3 is TGCAGTGCTCTAGATAAATACGAGCAGTACTTC.

This clone came up a few times. CDR3 bases: TGCGCCAGCAGTGAGTCCGGGGGATGGAACACTGAAGCTTTCTTT. It codes for CASSESGGWNTEAFF. The V gene is TRBV10-2, the J gene TRBJ1-1; a weak D match, TRBD1 (5 bases). Between the trimmed V and J ends, which lost 0 bases and 1 base, there was a span of 9 bases. Germline CDR1 and CDR2: WSHSY and SAAADI. The CDR3 contains 15 residues.